A single sample is the source of the 21 T cell receptor beta chains below, sequenced in a study of T cell responses to AZD1222 COVID-19 vaccine. TCRdb's copy holds only in-frame clones and misses some; the assay was immunoSEQ multiplex PCR. The sample has some 83,000 clones; 89% are singletons. Sequencing was performed on peripheral blood, taken 28 days after the second AZD1222 dose. Receptor source: an adult who received the AZD1222 COVID-19 vaccine.

This clone has just one count. The V and J genes are TRBV18 and TRBJ1-2; possible D gene TRBD1, 6 bases. Trimming pared 6 bases from V and 2 bases from J, leaving 16 bases between. Germline loops: CDR1 KGHSH, CDR2 LQKENI. The CDR3 spans 15 residues. Here the CDR3 DNA reads TGTGCCAGCTCCCAAGAACTAACAGGGAACTATGGCTACACCTTC. Protein: CASSQELTGNYGYTF.

The chain employs TRBV4-3 and TRBJ2-7, with a possible D match to TRBD2 (5 bases). Germline V lookup: CDR1 LGHNA, CDR2 YSLEER. V gave up 1 base and J gave up 7 bases, with 14 bases separating them. The CDR3 is made up of 14 amino acids. The CDR3: CASSQGTKSGEQYF. The DNA for the CDR3 is TGCGCCAGCAGCCAAGGGACCAAGTCGGGGGAGCAGTACTTC.

The CDR3 is CSVGGLMNTEAFF. CDR3 DNA: TGCAGCGTGGGGGGTCTCATGAACACTGAAGCTTTCTTT. The chain combines TRBV29-1 with TRBJ1-1, with D tentatively TRBD1 (5 bases). The V end was cut by 6 bases, the J end by 0 bases, with 11 bases between. Germline values: CDR1 SQVTM, CDR2 ANQGSEA. This CDR3 is built from 13 residues.

The V and J genes are TRBV6-6 and TRBJ2-7, with TRBD2 matching 7 bases. This CDR3 has 14 amino acids. V was pared by 5 bases and J by 2 bases, with 6 bases of the junction left unmatched. Germline CDR1 and CDR2: MNHNY and SVGAGI (reference sequence). The CDR3 is CASSRPGGTYEQYF. The CDR3 nucleotides read TGTGCCAGCAGTCGCCCCGGGGGGACCTACGAGCAGTACTTC.

The chain recombines TRBV24-1 with TRBJ2-3; 8 bases align to TRBD2. J lost 6 bases, V lost 3 bases, and 4 bases had no gene match. In germline, CDR1 is KGHDR, CDR2 SFDVKD. CDR3 size: 14 residues. This CDR3 reads CATSDAAGADTQYF. The DNA for the CDR3 is TGTGCCACCAGTGATGCAGCGGGAGCGGATACGCAGTATTTT.

This clone was seen a handful of times. The chain links TRBV12-3 or TRBV12-4 to TRBJ1-2; TRBD1 matches 8 bases. The CDR3 length is 13 residues. Unmatched junction bases numbered 6, after V lost 10 bases and J lost 2 bases. This CDR3 is CAIRTGSNYGYTF. The CDR3 DNA follows: TGTGCCATCCGGACAGGGTCCAACTATGGCTACACCTTC.

The chain combines TRBV28 with TRBJ1-1; tentative D call: TRBD1 (5 bases). The germline CDR1 and CDR2 sequences are MDHEN and SYDVKM. With 2 bases removed from V and 4 bases from J, the gap between germline ends came to 17 bases. The CDR3 has 16 residues. In DNA, the CDR3 is TGTGCCAGCAGTTTACGGGGCCCTAACAGAGTCACTGAAGCTTTCTTT. This encodes CASSLRGPNRVTEAFF.

The chain joins TRBV7-2 to TRBJ1-6; D is unresolved. V was pared by 1 base and J by 9 bases, with 13 bases between. The CDR3 has 15 amino acids. Germline V lookup: CDR1 SGHTA, CDR2 FQGNSA. The DNA for the CDR3 is TGTGCCAGCAGCTTAGGCCTTGTTTCGTCTTCACCCCTCCACTTT. It yields the protein CASSLGLVSSSPLHF.

The rearrangement joins TRBV27 to TRBJ1-1; D gene uncertain. This CDR3 is 13 amino acids long. Per germline, CDR1 MNHEY and CDR2 SMNVEV (reference sequence). The germline V and J ends were trimmed by 5 bases and 7 bases, with 14 bases remaining between them. In nucleotides, the CDR3 is TGTGCCAGCAGTCCCTCGCGGGCGATTGAAGCTTTCTTT. It translates to CASSPSRAIEAFF.

J is TRBJ1-2 and V is TRBV10-3; 8 nucleotides line up with TRBD1. V lost 6 bases, J lost 2 bases, and 11 bases stayed unmatched. Germline-derived CDR1 and CDR2 are ENHRY and SYGVKD. The CDR3 extends over 16 amino acids. CDR3 in DNA: TGTGCCATCAGGCCGACAGGGGAAGAATTCAACTATGGCTACACCTTC. This sequence encodes CAIRPTGEEFNYGYTF.

V and J are TRBV3-1 (or the pseudogene TRBV3-2) and TRBJ2-5; either TRBD1 or TRBD2 may supply D (6 bases each). The CDR3 is made up of 13 amino acids. Trimming removed 1 base from V and 4 bases from J, with 7 bases in between. The germline V gene has CDR1 LGHDT and CDR2 YNNKEL (reference sequence). The CDR3 DNA reads TGTGCCAGCAGCCAAGCGGGGGCAGAGACCCAGTACTTC. Protein: CASSQAGAETQYF.

V gene TRBV5-4 combines with J gene TRBJ2-3, with 7 nucleotides matching TRBD2. The V segment lost 2 bases and the J segment 2 bases; nucleotides outside the gene matches: 8. The germline gives CDR1 SGHNT, CDR2 YYREEE (reference sequence). This CDR3 has 16 residues. The chain's CDR3 is CASSFSGSLPTDTQYF. DNA of the CDR3: TGTGCCAGCAGCTTTAGCGGGTCCCTCCCCACAGATACGCAGTATTTT.

The J gene is TRBJ1-2, the V gene TRBV29-1, with a tentative D call TRBD1 (5 bases). Trimming removed 7 bases from V and 5 bases from J, with 17 bases in between. The CDR3 loop spans 13 amino acids. The germline V gene encodes CDR1 SQVTM and CDR2 ANQGSEA. The CDR3 region has the DNA TGCAGCGCCCTCCTACCTGGGGGGTATGGCTACACCTTC. Its translation: CSALLPGGYGYTF.

This clone was detected once. The sample contains more than one DNA sequence encoding this CDR3. The chain is built from TRBV5-1 and TRBJ1-1; a possible D gene is TRBD1 (5 bases). V lost 3 bases and J 1 base, leaving 10 bases between the germline ends. The CDR3 runs 14 residues. From germline, CDR1 is SGHRS and CDR2 YFSETQ. CDR3 DNA: TGCGCCAGCAGCTCCCAGGGCGGGAACACTGAAGCTTTCTTT. Translation gives CASSSQGGNTEAFF. The full variable domain, in which reference TRBV5-1 and TRBJ1-1 provide the parts outside the CDR3, is KAGVTQTPRYLIKTRGQQVTLSCSPISGHRSVSWYQQTPGQGLQFLFEYFSETQRNKGNFPGRFSGRQFSNSRSEMNVSTLELGDSALYLCASSSQGGNTEAFFGQGTRLTVV.

The rearrangement uses TRBV5-6 and TRBJ1-2; D gene unclear. The CDR3 extends over 13 amino acids. The V end was cut by 1 base, the J end by 1 base, with 5 bases between. Germline V gene lookup returns CDR1 SGHDT and CDR2 YYEEEE. CDR3 in amino acids: CASSLQINYGYTF. The CDR3, as DNA: TGTGCCAGCAGCTTGCAGATTAACTATGGCTACACCTTC.

The genes are TRBV7-3 and TRBJ2-2, with D uncertain. Trimming took 5 bases from V and 2 from J, leaving 9 bases between them. The germline V gene has CDR1 SGHTA and CDR2 FQGTGA. The CDR3 totals 14 residues. The CDR3, as DNA: TGTGCCAGCAGCCCGTCGTTTAACACCGGGGAGCTGTTTTTT. Its translation is CASSPSFNTGELFF.

The rearrangement links TRBV6-5 to TRBJ2-2; 8 bases are a match to TRBD2. The CDR3 totals 14 residues. Germline CDR1 reads MNHEY; CDR2 reads SVGAGI. Trimming took 6 bases from V and 6 from J; bases not matched to a gene: 6. The CDR3 protein is CASRPTSAAGELFF. The DNA for the CDR3 is TGTGCCAGCAGGCCGACTAGCGCTGCCGGGGAGCTGTTTTTT.

This clone turned up a few times. V is TRBV6-2 or TRBV6-3 and J is TRBJ1-2, with 7 bases lining up with TRBD1. Germline CDR1 and CDR2: MNHEY and SVGEGT. V lost 6 bases to trimming and J lost 3 bases; unmatched junction nucleotides: 10. This CDR3 is built from 15 residues. DNA for the CDR3: TGTGCCAGCAGCCTCATTGACAGGGTCGACTATGGCTACACCTTC. Its protein product is CASSLIDRVDYGYTF.

The chain joins TRBV19 to TRBJ2-1; D may be TRBD1 (5 bases). The CDR3 consists of 15 residues. CDR1 is LNHDA, CDR2 SQIVND, per germline (reference sequence). V shed 6 bases and J shed 0 bases, with 12 bases lying between them. CDR3 nucleotides: TGTGCCAGTAGGCCAGGGCCGGTCTCCTACAATGAGCAGTTCTTC. This gives the protein CASRPGPVSYNEQFF. The full variable domain, completed using reference TRBV19 and TRBJ2-1, is DGGITQSPKYLFRKEGQNVTLSCEQNLNHDAMYWYRQDPGQGLRLIYYSQIVNDFQKGDIAEGYSVSREKKESFPLTVTSAQKNPTAFYLCASRPGPVSYNEQFFGPGTRLTVL.

The sample holds one count of this clone. The genes are TRBV29-1 and TRBJ1-1, with a possible D match to TRBD1 (5 bases). The CDR3 extends over 13 amino acids. Germline CDR1 and CDR2: SQVTM and ANQGSEA. CDR3 sequence: CRAQGQSNTEAFF. The CDR3 DNA is TGCAGAGCCCAGGGCCAGAGTAACACTGAAGCTTTCTTT.

The gene calls are TRBV18 and TRBJ1-5, with unresolved D. Trimming left V 3 bases short and J 5 bases short, with 5 bases between. This CDR3 has 12 residues. The germline V gene has CDR1 KGHSH and CDR2 LQKENI. CDR3 region: CASSPNHQPQHF. In nucleotides, the CDR3 is TGTGCCAGCTCACCCAATCATCAGCCCCAGCATTTT.